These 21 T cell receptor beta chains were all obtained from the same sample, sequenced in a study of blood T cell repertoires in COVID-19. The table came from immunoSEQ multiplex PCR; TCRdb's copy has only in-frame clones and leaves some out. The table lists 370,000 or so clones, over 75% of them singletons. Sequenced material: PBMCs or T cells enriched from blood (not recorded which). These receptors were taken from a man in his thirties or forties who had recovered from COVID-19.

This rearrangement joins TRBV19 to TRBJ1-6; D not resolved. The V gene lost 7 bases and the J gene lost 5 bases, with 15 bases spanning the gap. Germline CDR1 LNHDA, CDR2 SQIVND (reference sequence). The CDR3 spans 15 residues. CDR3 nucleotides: TGTGCCAGTACGGGGTCCGGCGCGAATAATTCACCCCTCCACTTT. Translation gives CASTGSGANNSPLHF.

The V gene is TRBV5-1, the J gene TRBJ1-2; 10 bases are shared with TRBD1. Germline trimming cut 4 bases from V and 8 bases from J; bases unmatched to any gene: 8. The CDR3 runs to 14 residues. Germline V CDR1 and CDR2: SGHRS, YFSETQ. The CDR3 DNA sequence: TGCGCCAGCAGCATCGACAGGGGGCACAAGGGCTACACCTTC. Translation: CASSIDRGHKGYTF.

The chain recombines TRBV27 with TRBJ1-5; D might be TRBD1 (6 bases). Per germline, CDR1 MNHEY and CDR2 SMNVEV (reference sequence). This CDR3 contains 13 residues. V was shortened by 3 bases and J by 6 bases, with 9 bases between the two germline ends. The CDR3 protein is CASSFGGLQPQHF. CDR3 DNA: TGTGCCAGCAGTTTCGGGGGGCTTCAGCCCCAGCATTTT.

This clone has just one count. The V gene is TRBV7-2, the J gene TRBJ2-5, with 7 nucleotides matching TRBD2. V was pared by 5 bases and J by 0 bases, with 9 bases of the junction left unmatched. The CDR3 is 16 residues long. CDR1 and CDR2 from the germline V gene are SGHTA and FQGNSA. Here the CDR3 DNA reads TGTGCCAGCAGCGGCCGGGAGCGGGGCTACCAAGAGACCCAGTACTTC. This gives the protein CASSGRERGYQETQYF.

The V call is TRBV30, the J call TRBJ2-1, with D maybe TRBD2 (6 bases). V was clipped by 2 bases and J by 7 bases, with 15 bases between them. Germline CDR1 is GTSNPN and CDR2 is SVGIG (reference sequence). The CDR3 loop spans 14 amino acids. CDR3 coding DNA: TGTGCCTGGAGTCCCTGGGGGGAAATTAATGAGCAGTTCTTC. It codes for CAWSPWGEINEQFF.

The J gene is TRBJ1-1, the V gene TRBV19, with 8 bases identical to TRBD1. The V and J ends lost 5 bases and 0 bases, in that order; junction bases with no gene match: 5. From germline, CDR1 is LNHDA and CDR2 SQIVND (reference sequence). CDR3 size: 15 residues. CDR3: CASSRRTGLNTEAFF. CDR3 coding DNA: TGTGCCAGTAGTCGCCGGACAGGGTTGAACACTGAAGCTTTCTTT.

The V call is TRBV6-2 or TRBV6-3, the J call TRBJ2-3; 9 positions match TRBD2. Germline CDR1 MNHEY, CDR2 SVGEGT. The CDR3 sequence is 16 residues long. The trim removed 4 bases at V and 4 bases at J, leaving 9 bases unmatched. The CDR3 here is CASSFAASGAADTQYF. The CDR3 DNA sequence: TGTGCCAGCAGTTTCGCGGCTAGCGGGGCCGCAGATACGCAGTATTTT.

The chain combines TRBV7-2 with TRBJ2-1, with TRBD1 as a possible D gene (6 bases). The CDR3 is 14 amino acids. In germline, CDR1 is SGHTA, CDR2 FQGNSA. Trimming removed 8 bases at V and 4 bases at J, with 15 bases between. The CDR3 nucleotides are TGTGCCAGCGCCTGGGCAGGGGCGTACAATGAGCAGTTCTTC. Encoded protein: CASAWAGAYNEQFF.

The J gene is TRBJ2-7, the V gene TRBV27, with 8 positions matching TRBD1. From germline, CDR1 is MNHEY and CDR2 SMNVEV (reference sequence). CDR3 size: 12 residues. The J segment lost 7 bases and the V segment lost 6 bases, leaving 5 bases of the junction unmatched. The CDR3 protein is CASSLQGVEQYF. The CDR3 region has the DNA TGTGCCAGCAGCCTACAGGGGGTGGAGCAGTACTTC.

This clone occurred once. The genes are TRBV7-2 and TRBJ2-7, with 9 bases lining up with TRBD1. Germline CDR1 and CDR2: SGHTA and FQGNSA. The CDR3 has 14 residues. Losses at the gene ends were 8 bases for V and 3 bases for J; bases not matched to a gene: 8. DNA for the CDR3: TGTGCCAGCGGCCGGGACAGGGAAGGCTACGAGCAGTACTTC. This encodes CASGRDREGYEQYF.

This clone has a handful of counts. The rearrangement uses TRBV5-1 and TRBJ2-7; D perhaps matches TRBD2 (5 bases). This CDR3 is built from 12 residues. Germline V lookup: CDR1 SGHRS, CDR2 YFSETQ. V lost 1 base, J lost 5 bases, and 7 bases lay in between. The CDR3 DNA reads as TGCGCCAGCAGCTTGCGGGGTGACGAGCAGTACTTC. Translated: CASSLRGDEQYF.

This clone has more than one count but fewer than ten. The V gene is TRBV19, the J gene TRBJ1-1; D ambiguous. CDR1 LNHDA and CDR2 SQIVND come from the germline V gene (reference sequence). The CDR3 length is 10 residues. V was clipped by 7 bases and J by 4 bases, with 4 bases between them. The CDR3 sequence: CASKSTEAFF. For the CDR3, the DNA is TGTGCCAGTAAGAGCACTGAAGCTTTCTTT.

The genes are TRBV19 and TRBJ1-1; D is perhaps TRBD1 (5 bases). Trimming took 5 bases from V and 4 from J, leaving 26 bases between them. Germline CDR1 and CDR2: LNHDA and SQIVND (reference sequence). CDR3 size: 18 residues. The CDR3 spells CASSPARQRDGKSTEAFF. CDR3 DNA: TGTGCCAGTAGTCCGGCCAGACAGCGTGACGGCAAGAGCACTGAAGCTTTCTTT. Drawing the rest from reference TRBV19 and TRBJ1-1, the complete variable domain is DGGITQSPKYLFRKEGQNVTLSCEQNLNHDAMYWYRQDPGQGLRLIYYSQIVNDFQKGDIAEGYSVSREKKESFPLTVTSAQKNPTAFYLCASSPARQRDGKSTEAFFGQGTRLTVV.

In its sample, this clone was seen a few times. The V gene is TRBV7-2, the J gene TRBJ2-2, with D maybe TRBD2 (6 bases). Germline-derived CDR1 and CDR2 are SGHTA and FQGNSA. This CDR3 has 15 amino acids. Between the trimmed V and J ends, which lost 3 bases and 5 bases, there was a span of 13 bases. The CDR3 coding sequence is TGTGCCAGCAGCTTGCGGGACGGCACTACCGGGGAGCTGTTTTTT. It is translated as CASSLRDGTTGELFF.

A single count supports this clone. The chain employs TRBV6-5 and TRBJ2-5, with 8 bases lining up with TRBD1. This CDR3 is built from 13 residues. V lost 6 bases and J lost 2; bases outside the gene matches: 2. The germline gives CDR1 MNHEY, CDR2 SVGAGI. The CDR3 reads CASRRTGQETQYF. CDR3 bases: TGTGCCAGCAGACGGACAGGGCAAGAGACCCAGTACTTC.

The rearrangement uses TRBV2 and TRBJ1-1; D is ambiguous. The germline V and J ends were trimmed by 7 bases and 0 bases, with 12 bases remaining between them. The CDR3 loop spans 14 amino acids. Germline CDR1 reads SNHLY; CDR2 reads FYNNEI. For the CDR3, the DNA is TGTGCCAGCACGTCTGGGCCCCTGAACACTGAAGCTTTCTTT. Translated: CASTSGPLNTEAFF.

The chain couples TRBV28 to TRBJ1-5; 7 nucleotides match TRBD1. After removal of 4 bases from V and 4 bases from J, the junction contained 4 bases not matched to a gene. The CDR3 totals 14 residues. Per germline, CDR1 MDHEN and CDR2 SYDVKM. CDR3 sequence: CASSWGQNNQPQHF. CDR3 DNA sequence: TGTGCCAGCAGTTGGGGACAGAATAATCAGCCCCAGCATTTT.

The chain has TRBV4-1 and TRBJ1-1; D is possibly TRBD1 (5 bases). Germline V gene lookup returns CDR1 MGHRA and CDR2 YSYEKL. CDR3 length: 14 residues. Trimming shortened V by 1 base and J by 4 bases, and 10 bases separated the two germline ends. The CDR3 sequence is CASSQVGRATEAFF. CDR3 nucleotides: TGCGCCAGCAGCCAAGTCGGCAGGGCCACTGAAGCTTTCTTT.

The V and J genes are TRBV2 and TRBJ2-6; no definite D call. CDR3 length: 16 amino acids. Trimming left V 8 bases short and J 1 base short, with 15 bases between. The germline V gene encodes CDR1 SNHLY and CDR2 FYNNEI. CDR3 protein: CASGLGIASGANVLTF. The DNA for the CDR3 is TGTGCCAGCGGGCTGGGTATCGCTTCTGGGGCCAACGTCCTGACTTTC.

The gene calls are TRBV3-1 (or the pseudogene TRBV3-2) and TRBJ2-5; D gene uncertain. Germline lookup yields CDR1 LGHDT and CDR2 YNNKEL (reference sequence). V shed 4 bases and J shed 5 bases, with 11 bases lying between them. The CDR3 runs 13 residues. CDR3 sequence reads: CASSPRNKETQYF. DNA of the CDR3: TGTGCCAGCAGCCCGCGCAATAAGGAGACCCAGTACTTC.

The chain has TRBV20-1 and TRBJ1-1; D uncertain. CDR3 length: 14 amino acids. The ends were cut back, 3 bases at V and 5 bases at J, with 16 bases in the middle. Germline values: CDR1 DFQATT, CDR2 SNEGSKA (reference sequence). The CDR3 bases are TGCAGTGCTAGTATTCCGGGTATTGGGACTGAAGCTTTCTTT. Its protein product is CSASIPGIGTEAFF.